This T cell receptor (beta chain) was sequenced for a study of blood T cells in healthy people across ages. Study observations and caveats: Diversity estimates drawn from one million T cells were deemed underestimates.

Trimming removed 6 bases at V and 2 bases at J, with 14 bases between. CDR1 SNHLY and CDR2 FYNNEI come from the germline V gene. This CDR3 is 15 amino acids long. Then a second PCR, running roughly 7 to 11 cycles, was carried out with a sample-barcoded 5' primer and a J-beta primer mix. TCRdb passed the 5' RACE reads through MiXCR, listing each CDR3 protein once. The profile shows around 2 million distinct CDR3 sequences, about two fifths of them singletons. On this clonotype: The antigen is not known.

This clonotype was obtained from a human donor in good health. Sequencing was carried out using blood. V is TRBV2 and J is TRBJ2-1, with a weak D call TRBD2 (5 bases). CDR3 in DNA: TGTGCCAGCAGGCCCGGGCTAGCCACCTACAATGAGCAGTTCTTC. Translating gives CASRPGLATYNEQFF.